What follows describes a single T cell receptor (beta chain). This specimen belongs to a study of blood T cell repertoires in COVID-19. Overall study: Samples taken during acute and convalescent COVID-19 were collected in the United States, Italy and Spain.

It was during active infection that Seattle patients were enrolled and then longitudinally followed. Per germline, CDR1 KGHSH and CDR2 LQKENI. With 0 bases removed from V and 2 bases from J, the gap between germline ends came to 6 bases. The CDR3 totals 14 residues. TCRdb keeps only in-frame clones here, not all; method: immunoSEQ multiplex PCR. The table includes 200,000 to 250,000 clones, 80% to 90% detected once. Specimen: peripheral blood. The clonotype originates from a woman aged 80 or older with COVID-19, enrolled during active disease. The genes are TRBV18 and TRBJ2-3, with unresolved D. The CDR3 nucleotides are TGTGCCAGCTCACCACCTGAGCCCACAGATACGCAGTATTTT. As protein: CASSPPEPTDTQYF.